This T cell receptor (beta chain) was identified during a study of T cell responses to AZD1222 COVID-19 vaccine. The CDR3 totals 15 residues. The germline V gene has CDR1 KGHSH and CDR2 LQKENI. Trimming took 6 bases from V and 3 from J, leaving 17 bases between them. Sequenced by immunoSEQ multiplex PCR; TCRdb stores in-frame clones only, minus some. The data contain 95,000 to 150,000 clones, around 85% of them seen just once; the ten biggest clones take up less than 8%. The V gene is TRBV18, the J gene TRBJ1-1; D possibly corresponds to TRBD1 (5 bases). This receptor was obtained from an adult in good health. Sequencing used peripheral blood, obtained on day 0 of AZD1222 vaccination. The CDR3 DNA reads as TGTGCCAGCTCCGGGGTGGGACGAACGGACACTGAAGCTTTCTTT. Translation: CASSGVGRTDTEAFF.